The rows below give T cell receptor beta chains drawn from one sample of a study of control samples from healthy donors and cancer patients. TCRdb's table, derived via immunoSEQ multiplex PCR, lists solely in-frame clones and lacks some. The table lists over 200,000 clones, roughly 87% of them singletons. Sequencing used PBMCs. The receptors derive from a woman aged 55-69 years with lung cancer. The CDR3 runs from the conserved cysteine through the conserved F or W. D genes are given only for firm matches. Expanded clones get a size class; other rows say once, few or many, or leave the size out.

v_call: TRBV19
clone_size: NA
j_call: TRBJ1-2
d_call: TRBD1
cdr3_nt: TGTGCCAGTAGTATTTTCTTACAGGGGCACTATGGCTACACCTTC
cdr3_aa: CASSIFLQGHYGYTF

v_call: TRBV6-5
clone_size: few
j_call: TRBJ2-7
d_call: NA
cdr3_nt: TGTGCCAGCAGTTTGGACAGCTACGAGCAGTACTTC
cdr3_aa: CASSLDSYEQYF

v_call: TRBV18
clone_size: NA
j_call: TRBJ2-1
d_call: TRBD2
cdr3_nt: TGTGCCAGCTCACCGAGCCTAGCGGGAGGTGGGATTGGCAATGAGCAGTTCTTC
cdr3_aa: CASSPSLAGGGIGNEQFF

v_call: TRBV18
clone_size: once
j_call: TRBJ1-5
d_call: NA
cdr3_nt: TGTGCCAGCTCACCCGGGACGGTCTATAGCAATCAGCCCCAGCATTTT
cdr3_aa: CASSPGTVYSNQPQHF

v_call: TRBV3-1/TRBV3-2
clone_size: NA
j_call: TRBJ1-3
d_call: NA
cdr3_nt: TGTGCCAGCAGCCAAGTCACGACAGCTACTGGAAACACCATATATTTT
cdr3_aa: CASSQVTTATGNTIYF

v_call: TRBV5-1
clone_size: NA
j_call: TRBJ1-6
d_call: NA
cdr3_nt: TGCGCCAGCAGCCTACGCCCATCTGGGGGCGCATCTTCACCCCTCCACTTT
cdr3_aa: CASSLRPSGGASSPLHF

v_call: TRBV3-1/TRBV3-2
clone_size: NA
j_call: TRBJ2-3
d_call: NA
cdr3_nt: TGTGCCAGCAGCCATAGACTCCCTACGCGGTATTTT
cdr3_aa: CASSHRLPTRYF

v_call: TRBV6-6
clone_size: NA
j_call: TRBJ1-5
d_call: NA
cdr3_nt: TGTGCCAGCAGTTATTTGTCCAGTCGCAATCAGCCCCAGCATTTT
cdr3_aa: CASSYLSSRNQPQHF

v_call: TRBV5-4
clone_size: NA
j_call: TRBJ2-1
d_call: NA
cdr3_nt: TGTGCCAGCAGCCCAGGGGTAGCGGAGACCTACAATGAGCAGTTCTTC
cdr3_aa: CASSPGVAETYNEQFF

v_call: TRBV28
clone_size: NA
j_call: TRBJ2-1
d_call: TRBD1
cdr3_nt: TGTGCCATCCTACCGAGGGGGCCTGTCACCTACAATGAGCAGTTCTTC
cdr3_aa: CAILPRGPVTYNEQFF

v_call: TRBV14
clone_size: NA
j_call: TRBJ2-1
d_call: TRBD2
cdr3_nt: TGTGCCAGCAGCCAATTCATCGGGAGGGGATCCGATGAGCAGTTCTTC
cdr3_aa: CASSQFIGRGSDEQFF

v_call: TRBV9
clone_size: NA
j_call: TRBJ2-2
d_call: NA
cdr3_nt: TGTGCCAGCAGCGCAGGTTTCACCGGGGAGCTGTTTTTT
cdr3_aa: CASSAGFTGELFF

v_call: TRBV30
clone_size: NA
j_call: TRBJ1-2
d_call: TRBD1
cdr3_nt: TGTGCCTGGAGTCCGATGACAGGGGGCGTCTTTGGCTACACCTTC
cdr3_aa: CAWSPMTGGVFGYTF

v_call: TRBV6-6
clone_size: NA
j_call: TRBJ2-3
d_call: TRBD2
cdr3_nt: TGTGCCAGCAGCCAAAGCGGGGGGGCAACAGATACGCAGTATTTT
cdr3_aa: CASSQSGGATDTQYF

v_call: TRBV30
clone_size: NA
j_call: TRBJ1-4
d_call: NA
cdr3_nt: TGTGCCTTCACAGGGACTAATGAAAAACTGTTTTTT
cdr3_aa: CAFTGTNEKLFF

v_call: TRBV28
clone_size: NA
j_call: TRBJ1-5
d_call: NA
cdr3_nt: TGTGCCAGCACCTCCCCCGTAGGTAGCAATCAGCCCCAGCATTTT
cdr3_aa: CASTSPVGSNQPQHF

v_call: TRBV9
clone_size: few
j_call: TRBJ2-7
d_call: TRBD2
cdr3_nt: TGTGCCAGCAGCGCCGGGACTAGCGGCCCTGGGGAGCAGTACTTC
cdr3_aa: CASSAGTSGPGEQYF

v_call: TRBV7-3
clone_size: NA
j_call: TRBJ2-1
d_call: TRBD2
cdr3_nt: TGTGCCAGCAGCTTAAGCGGGAGCGACTACAATGAGCAGTTCTTC
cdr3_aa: CASSLSGSDYNEQFF

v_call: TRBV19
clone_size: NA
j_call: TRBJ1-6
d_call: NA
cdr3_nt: TGTGCCAGTACCGAATCCGGGGGCCGGGGTTCACCCCTCCACTTT
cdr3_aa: CASTESGGRGSPLHF

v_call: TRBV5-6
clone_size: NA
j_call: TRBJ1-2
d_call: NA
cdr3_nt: TGTGCCAGCAGCGGAGGGCCCTGGGCTAACTATGGCTACACCTTC
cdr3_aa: CASSGGPWANYGYTF

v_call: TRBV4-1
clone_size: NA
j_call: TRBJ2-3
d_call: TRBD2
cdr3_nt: TGCGCCAGCAGCCAAGGCCCCGGACTAGCGGGAGCGGTAGATACGCAGTATTTT
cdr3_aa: CASSQGPGLAGAVDTQYF

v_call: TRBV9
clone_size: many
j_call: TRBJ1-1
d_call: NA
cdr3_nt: TGTGCCAGCAGCCCACAGCCGAACACTGAAGCTTTCTTT
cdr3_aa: CASSPQPNTEAFF

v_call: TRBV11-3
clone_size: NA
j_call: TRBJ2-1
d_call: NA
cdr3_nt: TGTGCCAGCAGCTTAGCCGGGGCAGTGAATGAGCAGTTCTTC
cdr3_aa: CASSLAGAVNEQFF

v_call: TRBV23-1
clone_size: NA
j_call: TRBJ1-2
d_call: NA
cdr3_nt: TGCGCCAGCAGTCAAGCATCCAGGGTTACCTTTTATGGCTACACCTTC
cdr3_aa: CASSQASRVTFYGYTF

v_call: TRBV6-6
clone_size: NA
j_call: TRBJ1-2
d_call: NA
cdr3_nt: TGTGCCAGCAGTTACGTCGGTCAGGCCGATGGCTACACCTTC
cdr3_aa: CASSYVGQADGYTF

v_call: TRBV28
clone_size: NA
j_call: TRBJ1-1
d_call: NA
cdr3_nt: TGTGCCAGCAGTTTTATGGGGCGGAACACTGAAGCTTTCTTT
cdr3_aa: CASSFMGRNTEAFF

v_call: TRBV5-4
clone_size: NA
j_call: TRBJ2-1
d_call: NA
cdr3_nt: TGTGCCAGCAGCTCCCCCGAGGGTGGATCCTACAATGAGCAGTTCTTC
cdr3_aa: CASSSPEGGSYNEQFF

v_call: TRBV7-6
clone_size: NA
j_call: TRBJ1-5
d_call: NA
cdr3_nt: TGTGCCAGCAGCAAGGGGCCGGGCAATCAGCCCCAGCATTTT
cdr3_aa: CASSKGPGNQPQHF

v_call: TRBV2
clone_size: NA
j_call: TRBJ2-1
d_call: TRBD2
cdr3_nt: TGTGCCAGCACCGCGGGGGGGGGCTACAATGAGCAGTTCTTC
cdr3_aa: CASTAGGGYNEQFF

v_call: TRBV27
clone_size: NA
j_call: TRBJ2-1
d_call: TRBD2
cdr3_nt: TGTGCCAGCAGGCCCGGGACTAGCGGGTACAATGAGCAGTTCTTC
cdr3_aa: CASRPGTSGYNEQFF

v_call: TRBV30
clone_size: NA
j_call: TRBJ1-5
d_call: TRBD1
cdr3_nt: TGTGCCTGGAGTACAGGGGGCCGGCAGCCCCAGCATTTT
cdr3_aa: CAWSTGGRQPQHF

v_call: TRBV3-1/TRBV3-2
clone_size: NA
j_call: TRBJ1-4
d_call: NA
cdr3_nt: TGTGCCAGCAGCCAAACCGCAGGGAGGACAACTAATGAAAAACTGTTTTTT
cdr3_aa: CASSQTAGRTTNEKLFF

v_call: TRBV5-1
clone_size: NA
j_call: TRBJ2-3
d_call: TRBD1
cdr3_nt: TGCGCCAGCACCCCGGGACAGGGTCCAGATACGCAGTATTTT
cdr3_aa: CASTPGQGPDTQYF

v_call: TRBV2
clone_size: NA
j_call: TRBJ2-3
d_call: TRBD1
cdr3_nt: TGTGCCAGTCCCGGACAGGGGGCTGTTAGTACAGATACGCAGTATTTT
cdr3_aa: CASPGQGAVSTDTQYF

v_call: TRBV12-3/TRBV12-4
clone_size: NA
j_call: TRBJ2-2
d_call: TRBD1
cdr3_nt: TGTGCCAGCAGTTGGACAGGGGCCGGGGAGCTGTTTTTT
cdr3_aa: CASSWTGAGELFF

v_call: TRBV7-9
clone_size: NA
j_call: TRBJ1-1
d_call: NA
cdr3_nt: TGTGCCAGCAGCTTAGGGACTGAAGCTTTCTTT
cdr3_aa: CASSLGTEAFF

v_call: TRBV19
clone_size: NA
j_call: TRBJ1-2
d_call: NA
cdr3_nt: TGTGCCAGTAGTCTTTCAGCCTATAATGGCTACACCTTC
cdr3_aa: CASSLSAYNGYTF

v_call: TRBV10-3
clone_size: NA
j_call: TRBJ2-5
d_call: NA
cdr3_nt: TGTGCCATCAGTGAGTCGCTTGGAGAGACCCAGTACTTC
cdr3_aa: CAISESLGETQYF

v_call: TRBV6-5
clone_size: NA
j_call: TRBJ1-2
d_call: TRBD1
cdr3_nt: TGTGCCAGCATCCCTCCGGGACAGCTCGCTAATGGCTACACCTTC
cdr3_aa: CASIPPGQLANGYTF

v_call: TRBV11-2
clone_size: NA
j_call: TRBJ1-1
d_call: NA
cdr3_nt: TGTGCCAGCAGCTTCTTAGGATCGAGAGAAGCTTTCTTT
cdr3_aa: CASSFLGSREAFF

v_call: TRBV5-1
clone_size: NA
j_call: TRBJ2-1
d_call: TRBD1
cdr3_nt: TGCGCCAGCAGCTCCTCCGGGACAGGGGGCACCGAGCAGTTCTTC
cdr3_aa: CASSSSGTGGTEQFF

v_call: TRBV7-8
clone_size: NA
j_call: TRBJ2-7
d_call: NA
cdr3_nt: TGTGCCAGCAGCCAACGGGACGGCATCTACGAGCAGTACTTC
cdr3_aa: CASSQRDGIYEQYF

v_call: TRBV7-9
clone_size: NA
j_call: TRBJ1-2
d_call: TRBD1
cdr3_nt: TGTGCCAGCAGCTTAGCCGGGACAGGGATTGCCTACACCTTC
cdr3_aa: CASSLAGTGIAYTF

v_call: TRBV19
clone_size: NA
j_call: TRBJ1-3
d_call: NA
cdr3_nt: TGTGCCAGTAGTATCCATTCGGGAAACACCATATATTTT
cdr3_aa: CASSIHSGNTIYF

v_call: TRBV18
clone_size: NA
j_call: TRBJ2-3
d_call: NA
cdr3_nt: TGTGCCAGCTCATCAGGCAGGGGTAGCACAGATACGCAGTATTTT
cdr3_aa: CASSSGRGSTDTQYF

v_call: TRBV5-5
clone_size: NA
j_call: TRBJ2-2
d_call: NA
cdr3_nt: TGTGCCAGCAGCTCGGGGGGCGCGAGGATCACCGGGGAGCTGTTTTTT
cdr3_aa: CASSSGGARITGELFF

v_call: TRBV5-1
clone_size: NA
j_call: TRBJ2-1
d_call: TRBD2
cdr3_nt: TGCGCCAGCACCCTTAGCGGGGGGAGCTCCTACAATGAGCAGTTCTTC
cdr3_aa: CASTLSGGSSYNEQFF

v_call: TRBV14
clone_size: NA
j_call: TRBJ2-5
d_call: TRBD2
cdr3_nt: TGTGCCAGCAGCCAAGATGACGGGAGGACAGAGACCCAGTACTTC
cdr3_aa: CASSQDDGRTETQYF

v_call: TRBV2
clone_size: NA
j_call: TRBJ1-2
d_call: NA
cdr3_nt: TGTGCCAGCAGTGAATCGGGGGACTATGGCTACACCTTC
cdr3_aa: CASSESGDYGYTF

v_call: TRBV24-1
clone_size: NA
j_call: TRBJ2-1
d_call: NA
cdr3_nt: TGTGCCACCAGTGATTCGGTGTATGAGCAGTTCTTC
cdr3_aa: CATSDSVYEQFF

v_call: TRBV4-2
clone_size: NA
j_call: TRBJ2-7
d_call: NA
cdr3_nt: TGTGCCAGCAGCCAAGGTCGTGGCGGCTCCTACGAGCAGTACTTC
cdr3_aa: CASSQGRGGSYEQYF

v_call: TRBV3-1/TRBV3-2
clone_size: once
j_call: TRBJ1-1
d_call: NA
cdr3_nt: TGTGCCAGCAGCCAGACCCAGGGAAGGACTGAAGCTTTCTTT
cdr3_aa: CASSQTQGRTEAFF

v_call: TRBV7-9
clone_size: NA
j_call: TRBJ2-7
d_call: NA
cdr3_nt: TGTGCCAGCAGCTCTGCGACAGGAGGGTACGAGCAGTACTTC
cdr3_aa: CASSSATGGYEQYF

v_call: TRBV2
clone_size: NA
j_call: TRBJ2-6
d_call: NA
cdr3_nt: TGTGCCAGCATGGCTACTGGGGCCAACGTCCTGACTTTC
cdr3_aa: CASMATGANVLTF

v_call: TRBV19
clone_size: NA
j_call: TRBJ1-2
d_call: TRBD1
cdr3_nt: TGTGCCAGTAGTCCCTCAGGGGGCCGAAGCTATGGCTACACCTTC
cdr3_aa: CASSPSGGRSYGYTF

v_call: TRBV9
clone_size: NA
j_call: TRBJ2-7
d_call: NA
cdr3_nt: TGTGCCAGCAGCGGGCCGGGAACCTTCGGCGAGCAGTACTTC
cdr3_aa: CASSGPGTFGEQYF

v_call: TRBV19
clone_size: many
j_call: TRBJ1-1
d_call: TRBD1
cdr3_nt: TGTGCCAGTAGTATAAGGACAGGGGAAGCTTTCTTT
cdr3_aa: CASSIRTGEAFF